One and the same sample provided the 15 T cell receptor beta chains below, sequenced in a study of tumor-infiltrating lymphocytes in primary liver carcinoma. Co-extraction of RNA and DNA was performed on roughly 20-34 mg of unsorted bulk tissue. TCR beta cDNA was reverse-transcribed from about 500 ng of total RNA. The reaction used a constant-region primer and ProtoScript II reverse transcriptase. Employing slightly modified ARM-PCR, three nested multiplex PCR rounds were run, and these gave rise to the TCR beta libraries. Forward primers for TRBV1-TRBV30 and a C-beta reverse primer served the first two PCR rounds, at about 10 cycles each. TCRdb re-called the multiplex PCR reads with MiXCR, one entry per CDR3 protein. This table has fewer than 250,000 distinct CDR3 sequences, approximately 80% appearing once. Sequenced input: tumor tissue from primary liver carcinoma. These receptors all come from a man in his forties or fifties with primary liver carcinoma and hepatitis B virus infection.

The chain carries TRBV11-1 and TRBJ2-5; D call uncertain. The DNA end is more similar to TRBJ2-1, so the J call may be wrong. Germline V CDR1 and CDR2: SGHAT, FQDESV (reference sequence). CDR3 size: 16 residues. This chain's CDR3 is CASSQGQVVIQETQFF. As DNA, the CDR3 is TGTGCCAGCAGCCAAGGGCAGGTGGTAATTCAAGAGACCCAGTTCTTC.

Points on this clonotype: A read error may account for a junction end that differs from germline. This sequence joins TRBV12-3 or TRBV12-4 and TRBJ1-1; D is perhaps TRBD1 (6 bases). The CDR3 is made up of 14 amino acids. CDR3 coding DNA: TGTACCAGCGGTTTGGGGTTGACAGGCACTGAAGCTTTCTTT. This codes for CTSGLGLTGTEAFF.

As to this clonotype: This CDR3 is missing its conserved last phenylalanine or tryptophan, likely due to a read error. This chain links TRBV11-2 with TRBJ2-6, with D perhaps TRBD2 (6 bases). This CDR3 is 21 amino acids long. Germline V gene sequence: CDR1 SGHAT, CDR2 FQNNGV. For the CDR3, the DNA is TGTGCCAGCAGCATGGGGGGAGACAAGGGCATTTCCCTCTCTGGGGCCAATGTCCTGACTTCC. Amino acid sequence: CASSMGGDKGISLSGANVLTS.

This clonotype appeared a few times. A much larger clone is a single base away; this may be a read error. CDR3 residues: CASSHADGDVTQYF. In nucleotides, the CDR3 is TGTGCCAGCAGTCATGCGGATGGTGACGTGACCCAGTACTTC. V and J are TRBV5-4 and TRBJ2-5; D not certain. Trimming stripped 5 bases from V and 7 bases from J, with 18 bases between. Germline assignment: CDR1 SGHNT and CDR2 YYREEE (reference sequence). This CDR3 spans 14 amino acids.

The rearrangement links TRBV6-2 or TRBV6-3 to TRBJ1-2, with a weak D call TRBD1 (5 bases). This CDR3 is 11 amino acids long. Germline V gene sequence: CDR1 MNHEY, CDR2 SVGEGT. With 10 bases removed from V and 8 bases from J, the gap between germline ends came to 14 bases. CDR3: CANRQGCGYTF. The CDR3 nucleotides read TGTGCCAACAGGCAGGGATGCGGCTACACCTTC.

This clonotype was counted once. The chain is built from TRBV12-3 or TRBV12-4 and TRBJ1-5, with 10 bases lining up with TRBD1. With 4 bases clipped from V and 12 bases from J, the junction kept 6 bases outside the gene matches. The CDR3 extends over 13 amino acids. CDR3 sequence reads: CASSWDRGQLQHF. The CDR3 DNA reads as TGTGCCAGCAGTTGGGACAGGGGACAACTCCAGCATTTT.

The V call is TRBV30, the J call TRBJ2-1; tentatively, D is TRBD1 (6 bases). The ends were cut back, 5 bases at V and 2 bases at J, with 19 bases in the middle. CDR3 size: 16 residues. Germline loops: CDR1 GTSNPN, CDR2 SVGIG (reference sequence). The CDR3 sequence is CAWEGEREGAYNEQFF. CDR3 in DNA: TGTGCCTGGGAGGGGGAGCGTGAGGGGGCCTACAATGAGCAGTTCTTC.

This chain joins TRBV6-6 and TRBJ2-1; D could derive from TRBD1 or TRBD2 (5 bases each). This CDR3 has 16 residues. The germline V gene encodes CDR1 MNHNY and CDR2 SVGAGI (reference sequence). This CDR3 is CPTSSYVGTSYNEQFF. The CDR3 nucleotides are TGTCCCACCAGTTCCTACGTGGGGACGTCCTACAATGAGCAGTTCTTC.

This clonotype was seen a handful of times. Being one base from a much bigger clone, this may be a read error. The CDR3 region is CASNTTGPRFKIYTEALF. The CDR3 DNA sequence: TGTGCCAGCAACACGACGGGCCCTAGGTTTAAAATCTACACTGAAGCTCTCTTT. The V call is TRBV28, the J call TRBJ1-1; D gene ambiguous. CDR3 length: 18 residues. Germline CDR1 MDHEN, CDR2 SYDVKM.

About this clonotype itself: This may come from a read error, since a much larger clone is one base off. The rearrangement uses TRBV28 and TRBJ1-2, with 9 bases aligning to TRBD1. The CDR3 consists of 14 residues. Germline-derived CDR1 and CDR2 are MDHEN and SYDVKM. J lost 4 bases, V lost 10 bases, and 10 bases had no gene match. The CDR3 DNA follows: TGTGCCATCAGGTTCTTGGGACAGGGCTATGGCTACACCTTC. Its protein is CAIRFLGQGYGYTF.

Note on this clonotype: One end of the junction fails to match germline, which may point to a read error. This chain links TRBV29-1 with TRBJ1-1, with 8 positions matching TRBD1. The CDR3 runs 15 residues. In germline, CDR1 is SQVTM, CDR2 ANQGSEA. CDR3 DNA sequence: TGCAATGGGGGACAGGAAGGCTATCAGAACTCTGAAGCTTTCTTT. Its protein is CNGGQEGYQNSEAFF.

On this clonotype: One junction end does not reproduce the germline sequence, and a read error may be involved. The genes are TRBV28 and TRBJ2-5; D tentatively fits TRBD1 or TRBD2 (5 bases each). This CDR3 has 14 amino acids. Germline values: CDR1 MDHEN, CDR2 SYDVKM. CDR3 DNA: TGTGCCAGCAGTGGGGACCACCTCAGGCAGGCCCAGCACTTC. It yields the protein CASSGDHLRQAQHF. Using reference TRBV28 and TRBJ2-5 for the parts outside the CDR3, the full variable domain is DVKVTQSSRYLVKRTGEKVFLECVQDMDHENMFWYRQDPGLGLRLIYFSYDVKMKEKGDIPEGYSVSREKKERFSLILESASTNQTSMYLCASSGDHLRQAQHFGPGTRLLVL.

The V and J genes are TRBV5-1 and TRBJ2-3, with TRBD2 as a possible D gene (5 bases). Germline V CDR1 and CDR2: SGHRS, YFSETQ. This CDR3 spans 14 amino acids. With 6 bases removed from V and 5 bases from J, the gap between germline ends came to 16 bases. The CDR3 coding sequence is TGCGCCAGCATGAGCGGAGACGCGGGAGATACGCAGTATTTT. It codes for CASMSGDAGDTQYF.

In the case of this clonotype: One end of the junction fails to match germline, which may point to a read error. The CDR3 nucleotides are TGCGCCAGCAGCCAACTAACTACGGCCTGGGATCTGTTTTTT. Its translation: CASSQLTTAWDLFF. This rearrangement joins TRBV4-3 to TRBJ2-2, with D uncertain. The CDR3 extends over 14 amino acids. The germline CDR1 and CDR2 sequences are LGHNA and YSLEER.

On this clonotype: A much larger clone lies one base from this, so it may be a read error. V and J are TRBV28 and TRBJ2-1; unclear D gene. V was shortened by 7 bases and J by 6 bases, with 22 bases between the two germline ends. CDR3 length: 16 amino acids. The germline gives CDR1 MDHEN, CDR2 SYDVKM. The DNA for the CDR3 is TGTGCCAGCAAAAACCCGTCTAGTTGGAGTATCAATGAGCAGTTCTTC. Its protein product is CASKNPSSWSINEQFF. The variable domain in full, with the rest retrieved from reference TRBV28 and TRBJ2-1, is DVKVTQSSRYLVKRTGEKVFLECVQDMDHENMFWYRQDPGLGLRLIYFSYDVKMKEKGDIPEGYSVSREKKERFSLILESASTNQTSMYLCASKNPSSWSINEQFFGPGTRLTVL.